The source of this T cell receptor beta chain is a study of early T cells in non-severe SARS-CoV-2 infection. Looking at the study overall: Chains were unpaired, as sequencing was done on bulk RNA from unsorted whole blood. General study results and limits: Private and CD4 specificities were missed by VDJdb matching, skewed to anti-spike CD8.

This clonotype has at least ten counts. Its antigen is currently unknown. The germline V and J ends were trimmed by 0 bases and 4 bases, with 7 bases remaining between them. The CDR3 has 13 amino acids. Germline V gives CDR1 SGDLS, CDR2 YYNGEE. Researchers attached unique molecular identifiers to individual cDNA molecules. One entry per CDR3 protein results from TCRdb running MiXCR on the 5' RACE reads. The sample contains over 20,000 distinct CDR3 sequences, less than 7% of which appear only once. Sequencing was carried out using whole blood. The source of this sequence is an adult who was a healthcare worker with PCR-confirmed SARS-CoV-2 infection or an uninfected control (not recorded which). The chain recombines TRBV9 with TRBJ1-2; D is unclear. The CDR3 reads CASSVVLGYGYTF. As DNA, the CDR3 is TGTGCCAGCAGCGTAGTTCTGGGCTATGGCTACACCTTC. Supplemented by reference TRBV9 and TRBJ1-2, the full variable domain reads DSGVTQTPKHLITATGQRVTLRCSPRSGDLSVYWYQQSLDQGLQFLIQYYNGEERAKGNILERFSAQQFPDLHSELNLSSLELGDSALYFCASSVVLGYGYTFGSGTRLTVV.